These 4 T cell receptor beta chains came from one sample sequenced in a study of T cell responses to AZD1222 COVID-19 vaccine (dated by TCRdb to the early 2020s). Library method: the immunoSEQ multiplex PCR assay. The table was pulled from immuneACCESS by TCRdb, which kept in-frame rearrangements only. Such tables lose some clones; where checked, under half of the loss comes from unresolved V genes, and the rest has no known cause. This sample has 150,000 to 200,000 clones in its table, and 80% to 90% of those were observed once. The ten largest clones capture less than 3% of the sample. This specimen's time point label, per the study, means: baseline before first vaccination. The treatment or condition label of this sample denotes: meningococcal conjugate vaccine given as trial control. Sequencing was performed on peripheral blood, taken on day 0 of MenACWY control vaccination. These TCRs come from an adult in good health.

The V gene is TRBV5-1, the J gene TRBJ2-7; 9 nucleotides match TRBD1. The germline gives CDR1 SGHRS, CDR2 YFSETQ. The CDR3 contains 14 residues. Trimming removed 6 bases from V and 5 bases from J; junction bases left unmatched: 9. The DNA of the CDR3 is TGCGCCAGCAAAATCGGGACAGGGTTGAACGAGCAGTACTTC. Amino acid sequence: CASKIGTGLNEQYF.

V is TRBV6-5 and J is TRBJ2-7; a possible D gene is TRBD2 (5 bases). Germline V gene data show CDR1 as MNHEY and CDR2 as SVGAGI. V lost 7 bases to trimming and J lost 2 bases, with 12 bases between them. The CDR3 covers 13 residues. CDR3 coding DNA: TGTGCCAGCAAAGCGGTCGTAACCTACGAGCAGTACTTC. Translating it yields CASKAVVTYEQYF.

The gene calls are TRBV18 and TRBJ2-5; TRBD2 aligns across 12 bases. V shed 2 bases and J 5 bases; nucleotides not matched to a gene: 6. Germline CDR1 reads KGHSH; CDR2 reads LQKENI. This CDR3 spans 16 amino acids. The CDR3 region is CASSPYRTSGTETQYF. CDR3 DNA: TGTGCCAGCTCACCATACCGGACTAGCGGGACGGAGACCCAGTACTTC.

This clone showed up just once. This chain connects TRBV10-1 to TRBJ1-6; tentative D call: TRBD1 (5 bases). The V gene's germline CDR1 is WNHNN and CDR2 SYGVQD (reference sequence). Trimming removed 0 bases at V and 9 bases at J, with 15 bases between. The CDR3 is made up of 16 amino acids. The CDR3 DNA reads as TGCGCCAGCAGTGAGTCGTATGCAGGGTTGTGTTCACCCCTCCACTTT. Translating gives CASSESYAGLCSPLHF.